This note documents a single T cell receptor beta chain sequence. The data stem from a study of control samples from healthy donors and cancer patients. Measured with immunoSEQ multiplex PCR; TCRdb has only the in-frame clones, and not every one. The sample has fewer than 90,000 clones; about 89% are singletons. This CDR3 has 15 residues. Germline V gene data show CDR1 as LGHDT and CDR2 as YNNKEL (reference sequence). Between the trimmed V and J ends, which lost 6 bases and 8 bases, there was a span of 17 bases. The chain employs TRBV3-1 (or the pseudogene TRBV3-2) and TRBJ1-6; unclear D gene. Sequenced: blood. The receptor was derived from a man aged 45-65 years in good health. Here the CDR3 DNA reads TGTGCCAGCAGTCCCACGGTTGATCCTTATTCACCCCTCCACTTT. This sequence encodes CASSPTVDPYSPLHF.